These 26 T cell receptor beta chains originate from one sample sequenced in a study of early T cells in non-severe SARS-CoV-2 infection. TCRdb re-derived calls from the 5' RACE reads in MiXCR, one entry per CDR3 protein. This sample has under 75,000 distinct CDR3 sequences; 10% to 15% occur once, and the top ten carry approximately 9.6%. Input material: whole blood. All receptors derive from an adult who was a healthcare worker with PCR-confirmed SARS-CoV-2 infection or an uninfected control (not recorded which).

This clonotype was seen only a few times. The gene calls are TRBV20-1 and TRBJ1-2; 8 nucleotides agree with TRBD1. Trimming removed 5 bases from V and 8 bases from J; junction bases left unmatched: 7. The CDR3 covers 12 residues. The germline V gene encodes CDR1 DFQATT and CDR2 SNEGSKA (reference sequence). In DNA, the CDR3 is TGCAGTGCTTCAACAGGGGGTACGGGCTACACCTTC. It yields the protein CSASTGGTGYTF.

The rearrangement joins TRBV19 to TRBJ2-1; 12 bases are shared with TRBD2. J lost 5 bases, V lost 1 base, and 0 bases had no gene match. This CDR3 has 15 amino acids. The germline CDR1 and CDR2 sequences are LNHDA and SQIVND (reference sequence). The chain's CDR3 is CASSIASGGDNEQFF. For the CDR3, the DNA is TGTGCCAGTAGTATAGCTAGCGGGGGGGACAATGAGCAGTTCTTC. The entire variable domain, with the rest obtained from reference TRBV19 and TRBJ2-1, is as follows: DGGITQSPKYLFRKEGQNVTLSCEQNLNHDAMYWYRQDPGQGLRLIYYSQIVNDFQKGDIAEGYSVSREKKESFPLTVTSAQKNPTAFYLCASSIASGGDNEQFFGPGTRLTVL.

This clonotype came up many times. The chain is built from TRBV30 and TRBJ2-5, with D perhaps matching TRBD1 (6 bases). Germline V gene sequence: CDR1 GTSNPN, CDR2 SVGIG (reference sequence). This CDR3 comprises 13 residues. CDR3 loop: CATTHQGRKAQYF. The CDR3 DNA follows: TGTGCTACAACACACCAGGGGCGCAAGGCCCAGTACTTC.

This clonotype has just a few counts. This rearrangement joins TRBV24-1 to TRBJ2-7; D possibly matches TRBD1 or TRBD2 (5 bases each). The V gene's germline CDR1 is KGHDR and CDR2 SFDVKD. The CDR3 totals 16 residues. V lost 0 bases and J lost 1, with 12 bases in between. CDR3 region: CATSDLQVRGSYEQYF. The CDR3 DNA reads TGTGCCACCAGTGATTTGCAAGTGAGGGGTTCCTACGAGCAGTACTTC.

The chain couples TRBV5-1 to TRBJ2-7, with TRBD2 matching over 8 bases. J gave up 1 base and V 4 bases, and 7 bases lay outside the gene matches. CDR3 size: 15 residues. CDR1 is SGHRS, CDR2 YFSETQ, per germline. The chain's CDR3 is CASSTLAGPSYEQYF. The CDR3 DNA follows: TGCGCCAGCAGCACCCTAGCGGGTCCTTCCTACGAGCAGTACTTC.

This sequence joins TRBV19 and TRBJ2-1; TRBD1 is a possible D gene (6 bases). The CDR3 loop spans 16 amino acids. Germline CDR1 reads LNHDA; CDR2 reads SQIVND (reference sequence). Trimming took off 0 bases at V and 9 bases at J, with 18 bases between the two ends. The CDR3 loop reads CASSIDLTGRPPEQFF. In DNA, the CDR3 is TGTGCCAGTAGTATAGATCTTACAGGGCGTCCTCCTGAGCAGTTCTTC.

This clonotype was found a few times. This chain connects TRBV29-1 to TRBJ1-1; unclear D gene. V was pared by 8 bases and J by 4 bases, with 8 bases between. The CDR3 runs to 10 residues. CDR1 is SQVTM and CDR2 is ANQGSEA in the germline V gene. The CDR3 DNA sequence: TGCAGCTATAGGATCACTGAAGCTTTCTTT. It specifies CSYRITEAFF.

This chain uses TRBV11-3 with TRBJ1-6; D may be TRBD1 (6 bases). Germline values: CDR1 SGHNT, CDR2 YENEEA. V shed 3 bases and J shed 5 bases, with 14 bases lying between them. The CDR3 has 16 amino acids. The CDR3 protein is CASSFSGHLNNSPLHF. The CDR3 DNA reads as TGTGCCAGCAGCTTCTCGGGACACCTTAATAATTCACCCCTCCACTTT.

This clonotype was seen repeatedly, ten times or more. The chain employs TRBV29-1 and TRBJ2-6; 7 positions agree with TRBD2. V was clipped by 6 bases and J by 8 bases; unmatched bases: 7. Germline CDR1 reads SQVTM; CDR2 reads ANQGSEA. The CDR3 length is 13 residues. In DNA, the CDR3 is TGCAGCGTCGCGGGGGACTTCACCAACGTCCTGACTTTC. It specifies CSVAGDFTNVLTF.

This clonotype was seen more than once but under ten times. V gene TRBV7-2 combines with J gene TRBJ2-3; 11 bases line up with TRBD2. V gave up 2 bases and J gave up 6 bases; unmatched junction bases: 1. The CDR3 has 14 amino acids. The germline V gene encodes CDR1 SGHTA and CDR2 FQGNSA. The CDR3 region is CASSLRTSGDTQYF. In DNA, the CDR3 is TGTGCCAGCAGCTTACGGACTAGCGGGGATACGCAGTATTTT.

This clonotype was counted many times. V gene TRBV7-2 combines with J gene TRBJ2-7; TRBD1 is a possible D gene (5 bases). CDR1 is SGHTA and CDR2 is FQGNSA in the germline V gene. V was clipped by 2 bases and J by 3 bases, with 5 bases between them. The CDR3 runs to 12 residues. CDR3 nucleotides: TGTGCCAGCAGCTTAACAGGCTACGAGCAGTACTTC. Protein product: CASSLTGYEQYF.

This clonotype occurred a few times. CDR3 sequence (DNA): TGCAGTGCTATAGTTTCCGGGACTAGCGGGAGAGGGCACGAGCAGTACTTC. It yields the protein CSAIVSGTSGRGHEQYF. The chain couples TRBV20-1 to TRBJ2-7, with TRBD2 matching over 14 bases. Germline loops: CDR1 DFQATT, CDR2 SNEGSKA (reference sequence). V shed 4 bases, J shed 5 bases, and the junction held 13 bases outside the gene matches. The CDR3 runs 17 residues.

This clonotype was detected ten times or more. V and J are TRBV19 and TRBJ1-5; D might be TRBD1 (5 bases). This CDR3 has 13 residues. The germline V and J ends were trimmed by 5 bases and 4 bases, with 9 bases remaining between them. CDR1 is LNHDA, CDR2 SQIVND, per germline (reference sequence). The CDR3, as DNA: TGTGCCAGTAGTGCACAGGCAAATCAGCCCCAGCATTTT. Translating it yields CASSAQANQPQHF.

This clonotype has only one observation. A clone one base away is much larger, so this may be a read error. CDR3 loop: CASSFRNEQFF. The DNA for the CDR3 is TGTGCCAGCAGCTTTCGCAATGAGCAGTTCTTC. The gene calls are TRBV7-9 and TRBJ2-1; no clear D. The V and J ends lost 3 bases and 6 bases respectively, with 3 bases between them. The CDR3 sequence is 11 residues long. The V gene's germline CDR1 is SEHNR and CDR2 FQNEAQ (reference sequence).

V usage is TRBV11-2 and J usage is TRBJ2-7, with D perhaps TRBD1 or TRBD2 (5 bases each). The V and J ends lost 5 bases and 3 bases respectively, with 14 bases between them. This CDR3 is built from 14 residues. Germline V CDR1 and CDR2: SGHAT, FQNNGV. The CDR3 DNA sequence: TGTGCCAGCAGCCCGGGGACGCTGATCTACGAGCAGTACTTC. This sequence encodes CASSPGTLIYEQYF.

This chain links TRBV3-1 with TRBJ2-7; D not certain. V was trimmed by 0 bases and J by 2 bases, leaving 5 bases between them. The CDR3 is 13 amino acids. Germline V gene data show CDR1 as LGHDT and CDR2 as YNNKEL (reference sequence). CDR3 in amino acids: CASSQDTAYEQYF. CDR3 sequence (DNA): TGTGCCAGCAGCCAAGACACAGCCTACGAGCAGTACTTC.

This clonotype was picked up a small number of times. The rearrangement uses TRBV18 and TRBJ2-1; a weak D match, TRBD2 (6 bases). The CDR3 consists of 19 residues. Germline loops: CDR1 KGHSH, CDR2 LQKENI. Trimming left V 3 bases short and J 3 bases short, with 24 bases between. CDR3 DNA sequence: TGTGCCAGCTCACCTGCTCGGGGGTCAGGTCCTTCAAACTACAATGAGCAGTTCTTC. It is translated as CASSPARGSGPSNYNEQFF.

This clonotype was counted a few times. V is TRBV16 and J is TRBJ2-7; D ambiguous. The germline CDR1 and CDR2 sequences are KGHSY and FQNENV. There are 16 residues in the CDR3. Trimming took 0 bases from V and 3 from J, leaving 15 bases between them. The CDR3 region has the DNA TGTGCCAGCAGCCAATCACGGGCCCCCCCAAACTACGAGCAGTACTTC. Translating it yields CASSQSRAPPNYEQYF.

Note on this clonotype: This may come from a read error, since a much larger clone is one base off. The CDR3 end shows no conserved phenylalanine or tryptophan, and so a read error is likely. The chain couples TRBV14 to TRBJ2-3; D remains unclear. Germline CDR1 is SGHDN and CDR2 is FVKESK. The length of the CDR3 is 17 residues. With 4 bases removed from V and 5 bases from J, the gap between germline ends came to 22 bases. Written as DNA, the CDR3 is TGTGCCAGCAGCCTCCACCACCCGGGCGTCCCGGGAGATACGCAGTATTAT. Its protein is CASSLHHPGVPGDTQYY.

V gene TRBV11-2 combines with J gene TRBJ1-2; no firm D call. Between the trimmed V and J ends, which lost 1 base and 0 bases, there was a span of 6 bases. The CDR3 is 14 amino acids. The germline CDR1 and CDR2 sequences are SGHAT and FQNNGV. Written as DNA, the CDR3 is TGTGCCAGCAGCTTAGGGCAAGCTAACTATGGCTACACCTTC. It encodes CASSLGQANYGYTF.

The table lists this clonotype with many counts. This chain links TRBV7-9 with TRBJ1-1; D is perhaps TRBD1 (6 bases). Germline values: CDR1 SEHNR, CDR2 FQNEAQ (reference sequence). This CDR3 has 13 residues. V dropped 5 bases and J dropped 3 bases, with 10 bases sitting between them. CDR3 bases: TGTGCCAGCAGCCAGGACAGCTACACTGAAGCTTTCTTT. This gives the protein CASSQDSYTEAFF.

There are many counts of this clonotype. V and J are TRBV9 and TRBJ2-5; 8 nucleotides align to TRBD2. The germline CDR1 and CDR2 sequences are SGDLS and YYNGEE. J was trimmed by 2 bases and V by 0 bases; bases with no gene match: 21. The CDR3 loop spans 21 amino acids. The CDR3 protein is CASSVDRTTTSDLWGQETQYF. The CDR3 DNA follows: TGTGCCAGCAGCGTAGATAGAACGACGACTAGCGACCTGTGGGGTCAAGAGACCCAGTACTTC.

There are a few counts of this clonotype. V gene TRBV5-4 combines with J gene TRBJ1-5; D not resolved. The CDR3 loop spans 15 amino acids. V lost 4 bases and J lost 0, with 11 bases in between. CDR1 is SGHNT, CDR2 YYREEE, per germline (reference sequence). The CDR3 DNA reads as TGTGCCAGCAGCCAGAGGCTGTATAGCAATCAGCCCCAGCATTTT. Its translation: CASSQRLYSNQPQHF.

This clonotype was detected many times. Written as DNA, the CDR3 is TGCAGTGCCCCCGGGACAGGGACGAACACCGGGGAGCTGTTTTTT. Translating gives CSAPGTGTNTGELFF. The chain is built from TRBV20-1 and TRBJ2-2; 9 bases agree with TRBD1. CDR3 length equals 15 residues. V shed 6 bases, J shed 0 bases, and the junction held 5 bases outside the gene matches. From germline, CDR1 is DFQATT and CDR2 SNEGSKA (reference sequence).

This clonotype was seen more than once but under ten times. The gene calls are TRBV3-1 and TRBJ1-1; tentative D call: TRBD1 (6 bases). Trimming stripped 2 bases from V and 5 bases from J, with 15 bases between. This CDR3 has 15 amino acids. Germline lookup yields CDR1 LGHDT and CDR2 YNNKEL (reference sequence). CDR3 bases: TGTGCCAGCAGCCAACGGGAGGGGGGATCAACTGAAGCTTTCTTT. Residues: CASSQREGGSTEAFF.

The table lists this clonotype with a few counts. The chain is built from TRBV28 and TRBJ1-1, with a weak D call TRBD1 (6 bases). The CDR3 contains 15 residues. The ends were cut back, 8 bases at V and 0 bases at J, with 16 bases in the middle. Germline assignment: CDR1 MDHEN and CDR2 SYDVKM. CDR3 sequence (DNA): TGTGCCAGCTACTCTGGGGGGGCCATGAACACTGAAGCTTTCTTT. Translating gives CASYSGGAMNTEAFF.